These T cell receptor beta chains were read from a single sample in a study of draining lymph node invasion in breast cancer. TCRdb analysed the bulk RNA-seq reads with MiXCR anew, one entry per CDR3 protein. The data hold approximately 2,700 distinct CDR3 sequences, with 64% observed a single time. Material: sorted memory Tregs from a lymph node. The receptors derive from a female donor with luminal breast cancer. Each CDR3 is given with its conserved first and last residue. The D gene is left open where the match is weak. Rows give clone size only sometimes, using once, few, many, or a class for an expanded clone.

d_call	v_call	j_call	clone_size	cdr3_aa	cdr3_nt
-	TRBV27	TRBJ1-6	-	CASSLSAGTNSPLHF	TGTGCCAGCAGTTTATCTGCGGGGACGAATTCACCCCTCCACTTT
TRBD2	TRBV23-1	TRBJ2-3	few	CASSPLSGFSTDTQYF	TGCGCCAGCAGTCCTCTTAGCGGGTTCAGCACAGATACGCAGTATTTT
-	TRBV5-1	TRBJ2-4	few	CASSLDGLSKNIQYF	TGCGCCAGCAGCTTGGATGGGCTATCCAAAAACATTCAGTACTTC
-	TRBV19	TRBJ2-5	-	CASNVGAHQETQYF	TGTGCCAGTAACGTGGGGGCCCACCAAGAGACCCAGTACTTC
-	TRBV7-9	TRBJ1-5	-	CASSLARDQPQHF	TGTGCCAGCAGCTTAGCCAGGGATCAGCCCCAGCATTTT
-	TRBV7-6	TRBJ1-1	-	CASSPWVNTEAFF	TGTGCCAGCAGCCCCTGGGTGAACACTGAAGCTTTCTTT
-	TRBV5-1	TRBJ2-2	-	CASSLGAGRLTGELFF	TGCGCCAGCAGCTTGGGGGCAGGCCGGCTGACCGGGGAGCTGTTTTTT
TRBD1	TRBV7-2	TRBJ2-3	few	CASSSHRNRGAGDTQYF	TGTGCCAGCAGCTCCCACAGGAACAGGGGGGCCGGAGATACGCAGTATTTT
-	TRBV4-2	TRBJ1-4	-	CASSRRQETTNEKLFF	TGTGCCAGCAGCCGCCGACAGGAGACAACTAATGAAAAACTGTTTTTT
TRBD2	TRBV9	TRBJ2-1	-	CASSVAPSGGYEQFF	TGTGCCAGCAGCGTAGCGCCTAGCGGGGGCTATGAGCAGTTCTTC
-	TRBV19	TRBJ1-2	-	CASMELGGYTF	TGTGCCAGTATGGAGCTGGGTGGCTACACCTTC
-	TRBV6-2/TRBV6-3	TRBJ1-1	-	CASRVGSNTEAFF	TGTGCCAGCCGGGTTGGGTCGAACACTGAAGCTTTCTTT
TRBD1	TRBV5-4	TRBJ1-2	-	CASSRQGATRGYTF	TGTGCCAGCAGTCGTCAGGGGGCGACTCGTGGCTACACCTTC
-	TRBV2	TRBJ1-2	-	CASSEARGGGGYTF	TGTGCCAGCAGTGAAGCTAGGGGTGGTGGTGGCTACACCTTC
TRBD2	TRBV7-2	TRBJ2-1	-	CASSSTSGGADEQFF	TGTGCCAGCAGCTCCACTAGCGGGGGGGCGGATGAGCAGTTCTTC
-	TRBV6-1	TRBJ1-5	-	CASSINQPQHF	TGTGCCAGCAGTATAAATCAGCCCCAGCATTTT
-	TRBV5-1	TRBJ2-1	few	CASSFEGSSYNEQFF	TGCGCCAGCAGCTTTGAGGGTTCCTCCTACAATGAGCAGTTCTTC
TRBD1	TRBV3-1	TRBJ2-7	-	CASSPWTGGAEQYF	TGTGCCAGCAGCCCGTGGACAGGGGGCGCCGAGCAGTACTTC
-	TRBV5-1	TRBJ2-3	-	CASSLDRSTDTQYF	TGCGCCAGCAGCTTGGACCGCAGCACAGATACGCAGTATTTT
TRBD2	TRBV4-2	TRBJ2-1	-	CASSRAGGGASNEQFF	TGTGCCAGCAGCCGGGCTGGCGGGGGGGCGTCAAATGAGCAGTTCTTC
TRBD1	TRBV6-1	TRBJ1-1	once	CASSSLTGGAEAFF	TGTGCCAGCAGTTCACTTACAGGGGGGGCGGAAGCTTTCTTT
-	TRBV21-1	TRBJ1-1	-	CASSNWARGDTEAFF	TGTGCCAGCAGCAATTGGGCCCGAGGGGACACTGAAGCTTTCTTT
TRBD1	TRBV5-1	TRBJ2-7	-	CASRQGAYEQYF	TGCGCCAGCCGCCAGGGGGCCTACGAGCAGTACTTC
-	TRBV10-2	TRBJ2-2	-	CASRIQRSGELFF	TGCGCCAGCAGGATACAACGGTCCGGGGAGCTGTTTTTT
-	TRBV12-3/TRBV12-4	TRBJ1-1	-	CASRAENTEAFF	TGTGCCAGCAGGGCGGAGAACACTGAAGCTTTCTTT
-	TRBV18	TRBJ1-5	once	CASSPGREGQPQHF	TGTGCCAGCTCACCAGGGAGGGAGGGCCAGCCCCAGCATTTT
TRBD1	TRBV5-1	TRBJ2-1	-	CASSTGQGNEQFF	TGCGCCAGCAGCACAGGACAGGGCAATGAGCAGTTCTTC
-	TRBV6-5	TRBJ2-7	-	CASSYRSGEQYF	TGTGCCAGCAGTTACCGGTCGGGCGAGCAGTACTTC
-	TRBV28	TRBJ1-1	-	CASSFSQVNTEAFF	TGTGCCAGCAGTTTTTCTCAGGTGAACACTGAAGCTTTCTTT
-	TRBV11-2	TRBJ1-2	-	CASSLDRRTDSLGTF	TGTGCCAGCAGCTTAGATAGGAGGACAGACTCTCTGGGCACCTTC
-	TRBV7-2	TRBJ1-2	-	CASSLDTGASPYGYTF	TGTGCCAGCAGCTTAGATACCGGGGCGTCCCCCTATGGCTACACCTTC
TRBD2	TRBV12-3/TRBV12-4	TRBJ2-3	few	CASSLTSGSTDTQYF	TGTGCCAGCAGTTTGACTAGCGGTAGCACAGATACGCAGTATTTT
-	TRBV2	TRBJ2-5	-	CASSEALHRTQYF	TGTGCCAGCAGTGAAGCCCTACATCGGACCCAGTACTTC
TRBD1	TRBV28	TRBJ2-6	-	CASSGAGGSSGANVLTF	TGTGCCAGCAGCGGTGCAGGGGGTAGCTCTGGGGCCAACGTCCTGACTTTC
-	TRBV7-2	TRBJ1-4	-	CASSPTSWEKLFF	TGTGCCAGCAGCCCGACGAGCTGGGAAAAACTGTTTTTT
-	TRBV7-9	TRBJ2-1	-	CASHPGRGSYNEQFF	TGTGCCAGCCACCCCGGCCGAGGTTCCTACAATGAGCAGTTCTTC
-	TRBV11-2	TRBJ1-5	once	CASSLGPGPQPQHF	TGTGCCAGCAGCTTAGGTCCAGGTCCCCAGCCCCAGCATTTT
-	TRBV19	TRBJ2-3	-	CASSTHGSSTTDTQYF	TGTGCCAGTAGTACTCACGGGTCCTCTACCACAGATACGCAGTATTTT